The rows below give T cell receptor beta chains drawn from one sample of a study of T cells in Graves' hyperthyroidism and ophthalmopathy. One entry per CDR3 protein, called by TCRdb with MiXCR from the multiplex PCR reads. The sample shows some 570,000 distinct CDR3 sequences, 15% to 20% of them seen only once. The source material was blood. The receptors were gathered from a woman between 18 and 30 years old with Graves' ophthalmopathy. Each CDR3 is given with its conserved first and last residue. The D gene is left open where the match is weak. A clone size is listed for some rows: how often the clone was seen (once, few, many), or a class if it is expanded.

>TRBV27|TRBJ2-3|NA|few
CASSSPWLDTQYF
TGTGCCAGCAGTTCACCTTGGCTAGATACGCAGTATTTT
>TRBV5-8|TRBJ2-1|NA|few
CASSWDRLAGPTPPWDEQFF
TGTGCCAGCAGCTGGGACAGGCTAGCGGGGCCCACGCCCCCATGGGATGAGCAGTTCTTC
>TRBV18|TRBJ1-2|TRBD1|many
CASSPKTGEAGYTF
TGTGCCAGCTCACCAAAGACAGGGGAGGCTGGCTACACCTTC
>TRBV24-1|TRBJ1-1|TRBD1|many
CATSARGTGRDTEAFF
TGTGCCACCAGTGCGCGCGGGACAGGGAGGGACACTGAAGCTTTCTTT
>TRBV11-2|TRBJ1-2|NA|many
CASSRGGSDGYTF
TGTGCCAGCAGCAGGGGGGGAAGCGATGGCTACACCTTC
>TRBV19|TRBJ1-5|NA|few
CASSISTRGNQPQHF
TGTGCCAGTAGTATTTCGACCCGGGGCAATCAGCCCCAGCATTTT
>TRBV28|TRBJ1-1|NA|many
CASSLETVTEAFF
TGTGCCAGCAGCCTTGAGACAGTCACTGAAGCTTTCTTT
>TRBV6-1|TRBJ1-5|TRBD1|NA
CASSEVLTGGYPNQPQHF
TGTGCCAGCAGTGAAGTTTTGACAGGGGGCTACCCCAATCAGCCCCAGCATTTT
>TRBV3-1|TRBJ1-1|NA|many
CASSQSPGSTEAFF
TGTGCCAGCAGCCAAAGTCCGGGGAGCACTGAAGCTTTCTTT
>TRBV27|TRBJ1-6|TRBD1|NA
CASSSPDRAGSPLRF
TGTGCCAGCAGTTCCCCGGACAGGGCGGGTTCACCCCTCCGCTTT
>TRBV7-9|TRBJ1-1|NA|many
CATAWFPEAFF
TGTGCCACGGCGTGGTTCCCTGAAGCTTTCTTT
>TRBV5-6|TRBJ1-2|NA|NA
CASSLYMVEGTF
TGTGCCAGCAGCTTGTATATGGTCGAAGGGACCTTC
>TRBV4-1|TRBJ1-1|TRBD1|few
CASSPGQALNTEAFF
TGCGCCAGCAGCCCGGGACAGGCCCTGAACACTGAAGCTTTCTTT
>TRBV6-1|TRBJ1-2|TRBD1|NA
CASSSDRDYDGYTF
TGTGCCAGCAGTTCCGACAGGGACTATGATGGCTACACCTTC
>TRBV9|TRBJ2-2|TRBD1|NA
CASSVEGTGSNTGELFF
TGTGCCAGCAGCGTAGAGGGGACAGGGTCGAACACCGGGGAGCTGTTTTTT
>TRBV3-1|TRBJ2-1|NA|few
CASSQGPSNGQFF
TGTGCCAGCAGCCAAGGGCCCAGCAATGGGCAGTTCTTC
>TRBV5-1|TRBJ2-2|NA|NA
CASSLERASGRELFF
TGCGCCAGCAGCTTGGAACGGGCCAGCGGCCGGGAGCTGTTTTTT
>TRBV12-3/TRBV12-4|TRBJ1-1|NA|many
CASSAAGGMNTEAFF
TGTGCCAGCAGTGCAGCGGGGGGCATGAACACTGAAGCTTTCTTT
>TRBV7-9|TRBJ1-4|NA|few
CASKSLDEKLFF
TGTGCCAGCAAATCACTTGATGAAAAACTGTTTTTT
>TRBV27|TRBJ2-7|NA|many
CASSLEAGYEQYF
TGTGCCAGCAGTTTAGAGGCAGGGTACGAGCAGTACTTC